The 14 T cell receptor beta chains presented below share a single source sample, sequenced in a study of T-cell reconstitution after alpha-beta-depleted transplantation in children. Researchers prepared the TCRbeta library using unique molecular identifiers, the study reports. Each CDR3 protein is one row after TCRdb ran MiXCR on the PCR reads. The data show thousands of distinct CDR3 sequences, roughly 25% seen once. Material: PBMCs, mostly from graft donor cells, obtained 60 days after TCRalphabeta/CD19-depleted stem cell transplant. These receptor sequences come from a male patient aged 2-9 years who had a stem cell transplant for acute lymphoblastic leukemia, so the T cells may come from the graft donor.

The CDR3 region is CASSLPSGTSDTQYF. The CDR3 DNA is TGCGCCAGCAGCTTGCCTAGCGGAACCTCAGATACGCAGTATTTT. V is TRBV5-1 and J is TRBJ2-3, with 7 bases aligning to TRBD2. Germline CDR1 and CDR2: SGHRS and YFSETQ. This CDR3 is 15 amino acids long. With 1 base clipped from V and 4 bases from J, the junction kept 6 bases outside the gene matches.

This clonotype was observed at least ten times. The rearrangement uses TRBV2 and TRBJ2-1; 13 bases are shared with TRBD2. Unmatched junction bases numbered 12, after V lost 3 bases and J lost 10 bases. CDR3 length equals 17 residues. Germline CDR1 reads SNHLY; CDR2 reads FYNNEI. The CDR3 reads CASSDEGGLAGPGEQFF. In DNA, the CDR3 is TGTGCCAGCAGTGACGAGGGGGGACTAGCGGGACCGGGGGAGCAGTTCTTC. Full variable domain (remainder filled in from reference TRBV2 and TRBJ2-1): EPEVTQTPSHQVTQMGQEVILRCVPISNHLYFYWYRQILGQKVEFLVSFYNNEISEKSEIFDDQFSVERPDGSNFTLKIRSTKLEDSAMYFCASSDEGGLAGPGEQFFGPGTRLTVL.

V and J are TRBV4-1 and TRBJ1-1; D unclear. Per germline, CDR1 MGHRA and CDR2 YSYEKL. This CDR3 is 11 amino acids long. Trimming took 4 bases from V and 2 from J, leaving 2 bases between them. CDR3 coding DNA: TGCGCCAGCAGCCTTAACACTGAAGCTTTCTTT. This translates into CASSLNTEAFF.

This sequence joins TRBV27 and TRBJ1-4; a weak D match, TRBD1 (5 bases). The CDR3 runs 14 residues. V lost 5 bases, J lost 7 bases, and 14 bases lay in between. Per germline, CDR1 MNHEY and CDR2 SMNVEV (reference sequence). In DNA form, the CDR3 reads TGTGCCAGCAGTCTCGGGACCCAAGGTGAAAAACTGTTTTTT. Translation: CASSLGTQGEKLFF.

This clonotype occurred many times. This chain links TRBV18 with TRBJ1-2; D is possibly TRBD1 (6 bases). Germline V gene sequence: CDR1 KGHSH, CDR2 LQKENI. The length of the CDR3 is 14 residues. Trimming pared 8 bases from V and 2 bases from J, leaving 15 bases between. Here the CDR3 DNA reads TGTGCCAGCCTGGGGCAGGGGAACAACTATGGCTACACCTTC. This translates into CASLGQGNNYGYTF.

This clonotype was seen ten or more times. The rearrangement uses TRBV27 and TRBJ2-1; D not resolved. This CDR3 has 13 amino acids. Germline V CDR1 and CDR2: MNHEY, SMNVEV (reference sequence). V lost 8 bases to trimming and J lost 7 bases, with 15 bases between them. CDR3 residues: CASSWAFGNEQFF. The CDR3 bases are TGTGCCAGCTCCTGGGCTTTCGGGAATGAGCAGTTCTTC.

This clonotype was detected many times. The chain carries TRBV5-1 and TRBJ2-2; D may correspond to TRBD1 or TRBD2 (6 bases each). The CDR3 is made up of 16 amino acids. Germline CDR1 reads SGHRS; CDR2 reads YFSETQ. V dropped 4 bases and J dropped 3 bases, with 16 bases sitting between them. The CDR3: CASSRSGAVDTGELFF. The CDR3 region has the DNA TGCGCCAGCAGCCGGTCGGGGGCGGTGGACACCGGGGAGCTGTTTTTT.

V and J are TRBV28 and TRBJ1-5; a weak D match, TRBD1 (6 bases). The CDR3 is made up of 16 amino acids. Looked up from germline, CDR1 is MDHEN and CDR2 is SYDVKM. Trimming removed 6 bases from V and 2 bases from J, with 17 bases in between. This CDR3 is CASRGGAMKGNQPQHF. The CDR3 coding sequence is TGTGCCAGCAGGGGGGGCGCAATGAAGGGCAATCAGCCCCAGCATTTT. Full variable domain (missing parts from reference TRBV28 and TRBJ1-5): DVKVTQSSRYLVKRTGEKVFLECVQDMDHENMFWYRQDPGLGLRLIYFSYDVKMKEKGDIPEGYSVSREKKERFSLILESASTNQTSMYLCASRGGAMKGNQPQHFGDGTRLSIL.

This clonotype is termed medium-sized (0.01 to 0.1%). The rearrangement uses TRBV6-5 and TRBJ2-1; D uncertain. CDR1 is MNHEY and CDR2 is SVGAGI in the germline V gene. CDR3 length: 11 amino acids. V was shortened by 2 bases and J by 10 bases, with 6 bases between the two germline ends. This CDR3 reads CASSYLREQFF. The CDR3 coding sequence is TGTGCCAGCAGTTACCTCCGGGAGCAGTTCTTC.

Written as DNA, the CDR3 is TGTGCCATCAGTGAGGGGGGAGAGAGTAGCACAGATACGCAGTATTTT. Translating it yields CAISEGGESSTDTQYF. V is TRBV10-3 and J is TRBJ2-3; D tentatively reads TRBD1 or TRBD2 (5 bases each). In germline, CDR1 is ENHRY, CDR2 SYGVKD. Trimming took 2 bases from V and 0 from J, leaving 12 bases between them. The CDR3 is made up of 16 amino acids.

The sample holds many counts of this clonotype. The chain has TRBV5-1 and TRBJ1-5, with 7 nucleotides matching TRBD1. The CDR3 is 15 amino acids. Germline lookup yields CDR1 SGHRS and CDR2 YFSETQ. V gave up 2 bases and J gave up 5 bases; unmatched junction bases: 7. The CDR3 DNA reads TGCGCCAGCAGCTTACAGGGGCTCCCCTATCAGCCCCAGCATTTT. Encoded protein: CASSLQGLPYQPQHF.

The table lists this clonotype with many counts. V usage is TRBV2 and J usage is TRBJ2-7, with a tentative D call TRBD1 (6 bases). The CDR3 sequence is 15 residues long. The germline V gene has CDR1 SNHLY and CDR2 FYNNEI. Trimming removed 2 bases at V and 2 bases at J, with 13 bases between. CDR3 in DNA: TGTGCCAGCAGTGAAAGGGCAGGGGCCCCCTACGAGCAGTACTTC. It codes for CASSERAGAPYEQYF. Together with reference TRBV2 and TRBJ2-7, the CDR3 gives the full variable domain: EPEVTQTPSHQVTQMGQEVILRCVPISNHLYFYWYRQILGQKVEFLVSFYNNEISEKSEIFDDQFSVERPDGSNFTLKIRSTKLEDSAMYFCASSERAGAPYEQYFGPGTRLTVT.

The table lists this clonotype with many counts. This rearrangement joins TRBV2 to TRBJ2-5; D not certain. The V end was cut by 1 base, the J end by 5 bases, with 14 bases between. This CDR3 is built from 15 residues. Germline assignment: CDR1 SNHLY and CDR2 FYNNEI. The CDR3 DNA follows: TGTGCCAGCAGTGAAGGCAGTCGTTCCCGCGAGACCCAGTACTTC. This translates into CASSEGSRSRETQYF.

This chain uses TRBV20-1 with TRBJ1-2, with D perhaps matching TRBD1 (5 bases). The V gene's germline CDR1 is DFQATT and CDR2 SNEGSKA (reference sequence). The CDR3 loop spans 13 amino acids. Here the CDR3 DNA reads TGCAGCGCAGACAGTGCGATAGGCTATGGCTACACCTTC. This translates into CSADSAIGYGYTF.